The 12 T cell receptor beta chains in this list originate from one sample, sequenced in a study of cytomegalovirus exposure and HLA in healthy donors. The PCR contained 60 Vbeta and 13 Jbeta primers. TCRdb's table, derived via immunoSEQ multiplex PCR, lists solely in-frame clones and lacks some. The sample holds some 120,000 clones. Input material: PBMCs. The receptors derive from a man in his late teens or twenties in good health and CMV-seronegative.

V usage is TRBV9 and J usage is TRBJ1-1; D remains ambiguous. V was cut by 1 base and J by 6 bases, with 25 bases left in between. Germline CDR1 reads SGDLS; CDR2 reads YYNGEE. This CDR3 spans 18 amino acids. For the CDR3, the DNA is TGTGCCAGCAGCGTATGGCATGCGGGGTACGGGTCAACGGCTGAAGCTTTCTTT. This codes for CASSVWHAGYGSTAEAFF.

The chain carries TRBV9 and TRBJ2-3; 11 positions match TRBD2. Germline CDR1 is SGDLS and CDR2 is YYNGEE. Trimming took 3 bases from V and 0 from J; bases not matched to a gene: 9. This CDR3 contains 18 residues. As DNA, the CDR3 is TGTGCCAGCAGCGGCGGACTAGCGGGTGTTCCTAGCACAGATACGCAGTATTTT. This encodes CASSGGLAGVPSTDTQYF.

The CDR3 region is CASSASGTTYEQYF. In DNA, the CDR3 is TGTGCCAGCAGTGCTAGCGGGACCACCTACGAGCAGTACTTC. J is TRBJ2-7 and V is TRBV6-1; 9 positions agree with TRBD2. The CDR3 length is 14 residues. Trimming at V came to 4 bases and at J to 2 bases, leaving 3 bases not matched to a gene. Germline V gene sequence: CDR1 MNHNS, CDR2 SASEGT.

The rearrangement links TRBV5-6 to TRBJ2-5; TRBD1 aligns across 10 bases. Trimming took 4 bases from V and 5 from J; bases not matched to a gene: 8. The CDR3 extends over 15 amino acids. Germline assignment: CDR1 SGHDT and CDR2 YYEEEE. CDR3 region: CASSEPTGGRETQYF. The CDR3 nucleotides read TGTGCCAGCAGCGAGCCGACAGGGGGCCGGGAGACCCAGTACTTC.

The V and J genes are TRBV6-5 and TRBJ2-7; possible D gene TRBD1, 6 bases. V shed 2 bases and J shed 6 bases, with 11 bases lying between them. Germline V gives CDR1 MNHEY, CDR2 SVGAGI. The CDR3 is 13 amino acids. The CDR3 coding sequence is TGTGCCAGCAGTTACGCGGACAGCTCCGAGCAGTACTTC. The encoded protein is CASSYADSSEQYF.

This chain connects TRBV7-2 to TRBJ2-3; 12 nucleotides line up with TRBD2. Germline trimming cut 5 bases from V and 8 bases from J; bases unmatched to any gene: 11. The CDR3 has 16 residues. Looked up from germline, CDR1 is SGHTA and CDR2 is FQGNSA. CDR3 nucleotide sequence: TGTGCCAGCAGCAGAAGTCTAGCGGGGGGGCGTTTTACGCAGTATTTT. It is translated as CASSRSLAGGRFTQYF.

The genes are TRBV5-6 and TRBJ2-7; possibly TRBD1 for D (5 bases). The CDR3 covers 13 residues. From germline, CDR1 is SGHDT and CDR2 YYEEEE. The germline V and J ends were trimmed by 4 bases and 3 bases, with 11 bases remaining between them. CDR3 region: CASSQARDYEQYF. The CDR3 DNA is TGTGCCAGCAGCCAGGCCAGGGACTACGAGCAGTACTTC. Complete variable domain (other parts from reference TRBV5-6 and TRBJ2-7): DAGVTQSPTHLIKTRGQQVTLRCSPKSGHDTVSWYQQALGQGPQFIFQYYEEEERQRGNFPDRFSGHQFPNYSSELNVNALLLGDSALYLCASSQARDYEQYFGPGTRLTVT.

The chain employs TRBV9 and TRBJ2-7, with 7 bases aligning to TRBD2. V was clipped by 2 bases and J by 3 bases; unmatched bases: 5. CDR3 length equals 14 residues. Germline V gives CDR1 SGDLS, CDR2 YYNGEE. CDR3 in amino acids: CASSVSGGGYEQYF. The CDR3 nucleotides are TGTGCCAGCAGCGTTAGTGGCGGGGGCTACGAGCAGTACTTC.

The gene calls are TRBV2 and TRBJ2-3, with no clear D. This CDR3 contains 11 residues. Germline CDR1 and CDR2: SNHLY and FYNNEI. V shed 3 bases and J shed 8 bases, with 6 bases lying between them. CDR3: CASSDLSTQYF. In nucleotides, the CDR3 is TGTGCCAGCAGTGACTTATCTACGCAGTATTTT. Together with reference TRBV2 and TRBJ2-3, the CDR3 gives the full variable domain: EPEVTQTPSHQVTQMGQEVILRCVPISNHLYFYWYRQILGQKVEFLVSFYNNEISEKSEIFDDQFSVERPDGSNFTLKIRSTKLEDSAMYFCASSDLSTQYFGPGTRLTVL.

The rearrangement links TRBV6-5 to TRBJ2-5; a possible D gene is TRBD2 (6 bases). Trimming took 6 bases from V and 5 from J, leaving 16 bases between them. Germline CDR1 reads MNHEY; CDR2 reads SVGAGI. The CDR3 consists of 14 residues. CDR3 loop: CASRPQASAETQYF. The DNA for the CDR3 is TGTGCCAGCAGACCTCAGGCTAGCGCGGAGACCCAGTACTTC.

The chain employs TRBV6-6 and TRBJ1-5; D perhaps matches TRBD1 (6 bases). V dropped 7 bases and J dropped 3 bases, with 16 bases sitting between them. CDR1 is MNHNY and CDR2 is SVGAGI in the germline V gene (reference sequence). CDR3 length: 15 amino acids. The CDR3 DNA is TGTGCCAGCACTCAGACGGGGACAAACAATCAGCCCCAGCATTTT. Amino acids: CASTQTGTNNQPQHF.

The chain carries TRBV27 and TRBJ2-7; D possibly corresponds to TRBD2 (7 bases). The V and J ends lost 2 bases and 6 bases respectively, with 14 bases between them. The CDR3 is 14 residues long. Germline V gives CDR1 MNHEY, CDR2 SMNVEV (reference sequence). The CDR3, as DNA: TGTGCCAGCAGTTTACGGGGGGCGGTACGCGAGCAGTACTTC. Protein sequence: CASSLRGAVREQYF.